A single sample gave rise to the 8 T cell receptor beta chains below, sequenced in a study of cytomegalovirus exposure and HLA in healthy donors. This PCR relied on a set of 60 Vbeta primers and 13 Jbeta primers. Clones were sequenced by immunoSEQ multiplex PCR, and TCRdb holds only the in-frame ones, with some missing. Altogether about 70,000 clones are present, around 70% being singletons, with the ten largest covering about an eighth. What was sequenced was PBMCs. The receptors were gathered from a human donor in good health.

The chain employs TRBV2 and TRBJ1-1; weak D call: TRBD1 (6 bases). V was shortened by 7 bases and J by 0 bases, with 21 bases between the two germline ends. The CDR3 totals 17 residues. Per the germline V gene, CDR1 is SNHLY and CDR2 is FYNNEI. CDR3 nucleotides: TGTGCCAGCACCTTAGGGGACATAGACTTCATGAACACTGAAGCTTTCTTT. This codes for CASTLGDIDFMNTEAFF. The full variable domain, completed using reference TRBV2 and TRBJ1-1, is EPEVTQTPSHQVTQMGQEVILRCVPISNHLYFYWYRQILGQKVEFLVSFYNNEISEKSEIFDDQFSVERPDGSNFTLKIRSTKLEDSAMYFCASTLGDIDFMNTEAFFGQGTRLTVV.

This chain uses TRBV9 with TRBJ2-1; TRBD2 aligns across 9 bases. With V trimmed by 1 base and J by 7 bases, 9 bases remained unmatched. The germline gives CDR1 SGDLS, CDR2 YYNGEE. The CDR3 contains 16 residues. The CDR3 sequence is CASSVFNAGGPNEQFF. CDR3 sequence (DNA): TGTGCCAGCAGCGTATTCAACGCGGGAGGGCCTAATGAGCAGTTCTTC.

CDR3 sequence reads: CASSSDSRMGYTEAFF. The CDR3 DNA sequence: TGTGCCAGCAGTTCGGACTCTCGGATGGGGTACACTGAAGCTTTCTTT. J is TRBJ1-1 and V is TRBV27; D uncertain. The CDR3 length is 16 residues. Germline assignment: CDR1 MNHEY and CDR2 SMNVEV (reference sequence). The ends were cut back, 4 bases at V and 3 bases at J, with 18 bases in the middle.

This clone was recorded a few times. The rearrangement links TRBV27 to TRBJ2-6; D may be TRBD2 (6 bases). The CDR3 has 15 amino acids. CDR1 is MNHEY and CDR2 is SMNVEV in the germline V gene (reference sequence). The V gene lost 3 bases and the J gene lost 4 bases, with 10 bases spanning the gap. The CDR3 reads CASSFGGAGANVLTF. The CDR3 coding sequence is TGTGCCAGCAGTTTTGGAGGGGCGGGGGCCAACGTCCTGACTTTC.

V is TRBV4-2 and J is TRBJ2-2; 11 nucleotides align to TRBD2. With 7 bases clipped from V and 6 bases from J, the junction kept 7 bases outside the gene matches. This CDR3 spans 15 amino acids. CDR1 and CDR2 from the germline V gene are LGHNA and YNFKEQ. CDR3 bases: TGTGCCAGCACCCTACTAGCGGGAGCGTCCGGGGAGCTGTTTTTT. It is translated as CASTLLAGASGELFF.

The chain recombines TRBV14 with TRBJ2-1, with TRBD2 identical over 9 bases. Germline V gives CDR1 SGHDN, CDR2 FVKESK. The CDR3 consists of 16 residues. After removal of 4 bases from V and 6 bases from J, the junction contained 10 bases not matched to a gene. CDR3: CASSRSGTSWGNEQFF. The CDR3 DNA sequence: TGTGCCAGCAGCCGATCCGGGACTAGCTGGGGCAATGAGCAGTTCTTC.

The V and J genes are TRBV15 and TRBJ2-1; TRBD1 matches 9 bases. Germline-derived CDR1 and CDR2 are LNHNV and YYDKDF (reference sequence). The V gene end was trimmed by 1 base and the J gene end by 7 bases; junction bases not matched to a gene: 11. The CDR3 contains 17 residues. The CDR3 coding sequence is TGTGCCACCAGCAGAGGGGGACAGGGACCCTACAGGAATGAGCAGTTCTTC. It specifies CATSRGGQGPYRNEQFF.

The V and J genes are TRBV5-1 and TRBJ2-1; weak D call: TRBD2 (6 bases). Per germline, CDR1 SGHRS and CDR2 YFSETQ. V dropped 4 bases and J dropped 3 bases, with 17 bases sitting between them. The CDR3 is made up of 16 amino acids. CDR3 in amino acids: CASSPRGVGLYNEQFF. Here the CDR3 DNA reads TGCGCCAGCAGCCCCCGCGGGGTGGGGCTCTACAATGAGCAGTTCTTC. The full variable domain, completed using reference TRBV5-1 and TRBJ2-1, is KAGVTQTPRYLIKTRGQQVTLSCSPISGHRSVSWYQQTPGQGLQFLFEYFSETQRNKGNFPGRFSGRQFSNSRSEMNVSTLELGDSALYLCASSPRGVGLYNEQFFGPGTRLTVL.